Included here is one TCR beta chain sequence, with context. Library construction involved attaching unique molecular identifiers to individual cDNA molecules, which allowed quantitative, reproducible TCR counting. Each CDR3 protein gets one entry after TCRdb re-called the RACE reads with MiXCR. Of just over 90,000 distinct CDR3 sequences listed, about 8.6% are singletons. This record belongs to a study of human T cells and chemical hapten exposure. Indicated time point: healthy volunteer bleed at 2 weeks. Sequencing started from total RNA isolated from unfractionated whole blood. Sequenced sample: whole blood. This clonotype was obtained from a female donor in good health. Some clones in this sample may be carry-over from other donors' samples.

CDR3: CASSLASDSYNEQFF. DNA for the CDR3: TGTGCCAGCAGTTTGGCTAGCGACTCCTACAATGAGCAGTTCTTC. V and J are TRBV12-3 or TRBV12-4 and TRBJ2-1; D may be TRBD2 (6 bases). This CDR3 is built from 15 residues. The V end lost 3 bases, the J end lost 0 bases, and 9 bases lay between the germline ends.